The clone carrying this T cell receptor (beta chain) appeared many times. Its antigen is not known. These data come from a study of T cells in Graves' hyperthyroidism and ophthalmopathy. The study, taken as a whole, reports: In the blood, most expanded thyroid clonotypes above 0.001 appeared as well. Model-based prediction identified ophthalmopathy a median around 6.7 months prior to its onset.

RNA transcripts served as the template for amplifying TCR beta CDR3 regions. In the first-round RT-PCR of the TCR CDR3, the HTBI primer set was used. TCRdb processed the multiplex PCR reads anew with MiXCR; each CDR3 protein has one entry. The data show 550,000 to 800,000 distinct CDR3 sequences, roughly 17% seen once. The germline V gene encodes CDR1 SEHNR and CDR2 FQNEAQ (reference sequence). V lost 4 bases to trimming and J lost 6 bases, with 10 bases between them. The CDR3 extends over 12 amino acids. V gene TRBV7-9 combines with J gene TRBJ2-7; D possibly matches TRBD1 or TRBD2 (6 bases each). The receptor's source is a man younger than 30 with Graves' hyperthyroidism. The sample taken for sequencing was blood. DNA for the CDR3: TGTGCCAGCAGCTCGGGGGCCAGCGAGCAGTACTTC. This translates into CASSSGASEQYF.